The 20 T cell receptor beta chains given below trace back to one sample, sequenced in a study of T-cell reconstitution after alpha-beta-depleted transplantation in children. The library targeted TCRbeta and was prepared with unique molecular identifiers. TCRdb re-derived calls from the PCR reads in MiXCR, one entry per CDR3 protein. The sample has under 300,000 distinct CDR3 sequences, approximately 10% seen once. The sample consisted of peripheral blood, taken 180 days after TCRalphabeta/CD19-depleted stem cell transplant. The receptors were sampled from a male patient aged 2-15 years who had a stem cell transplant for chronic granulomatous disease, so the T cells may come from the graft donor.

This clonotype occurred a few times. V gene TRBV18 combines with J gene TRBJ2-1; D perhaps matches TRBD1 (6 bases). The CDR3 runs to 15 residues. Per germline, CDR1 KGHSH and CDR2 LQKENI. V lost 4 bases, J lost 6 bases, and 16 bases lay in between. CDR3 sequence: CASSRLTGNGNEQFF. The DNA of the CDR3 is TGTGCCAGCTCACGGTTAACAGGGAACGGCAATGAGCAGTTCTTC.

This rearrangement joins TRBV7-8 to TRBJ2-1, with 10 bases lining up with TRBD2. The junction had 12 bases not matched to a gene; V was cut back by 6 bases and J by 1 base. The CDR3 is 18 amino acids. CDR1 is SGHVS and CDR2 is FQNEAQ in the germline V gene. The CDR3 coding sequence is TGTGCCAGCAGACCAAAGGCTAGCGGGAGTGGGTCCTACAATGAGCAGTTCTTC. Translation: CASRPKASGSGSYNEQFF.

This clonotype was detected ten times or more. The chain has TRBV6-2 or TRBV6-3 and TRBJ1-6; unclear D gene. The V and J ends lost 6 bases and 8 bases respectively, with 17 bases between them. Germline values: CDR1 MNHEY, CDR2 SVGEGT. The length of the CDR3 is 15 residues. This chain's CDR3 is CASRELRAPDSPLHF. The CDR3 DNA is TGTGCCAGCAGAGAACTCCGGGCCCCGGATTCACCCCTCCACTTT.

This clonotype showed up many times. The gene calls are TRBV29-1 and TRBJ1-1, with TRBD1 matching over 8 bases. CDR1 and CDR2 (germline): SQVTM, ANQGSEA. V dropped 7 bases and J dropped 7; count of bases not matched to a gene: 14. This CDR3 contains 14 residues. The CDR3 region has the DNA TGCAGCGCCAATTCCGGGACAGGTCTCCTTGAAGCTTTCTTT. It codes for CSANSGTGLLEAFF.

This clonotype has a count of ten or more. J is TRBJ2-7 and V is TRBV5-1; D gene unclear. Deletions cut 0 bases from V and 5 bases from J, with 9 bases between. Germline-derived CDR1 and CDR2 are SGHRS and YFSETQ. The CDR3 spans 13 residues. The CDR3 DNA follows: TGCGCCAGCAGCTTGGGGCCTCAGAACGAGCAGTACTTC. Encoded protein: CASSLGPQNEQYF.

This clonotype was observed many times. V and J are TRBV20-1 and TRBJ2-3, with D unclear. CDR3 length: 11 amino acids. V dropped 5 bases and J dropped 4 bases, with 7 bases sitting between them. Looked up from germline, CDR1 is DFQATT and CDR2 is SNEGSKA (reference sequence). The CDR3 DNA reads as TGCAGTGCTCGAGCCCCAGATACGCAGTATTTT. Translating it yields CSARAPDTQYF.

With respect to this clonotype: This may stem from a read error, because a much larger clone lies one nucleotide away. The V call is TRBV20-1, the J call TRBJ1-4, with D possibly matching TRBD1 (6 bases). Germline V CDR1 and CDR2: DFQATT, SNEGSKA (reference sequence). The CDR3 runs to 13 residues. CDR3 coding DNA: TGCGGTGCTAGCGGCAGGGGAGCGGAAAAACTGTTTTTT. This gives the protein CGASGRGAEKLFF.

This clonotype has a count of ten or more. The DNA for the CDR3 is TGTGCCAGCAGTGGGACAGGGGCTTACGAGCAGTACTTC. It yields the protein CASSGTGAYEQYF. The rearrangement links TRBV2 to TRBJ2-7; 9 bases line up with TRBD1. The CDR3 runs 13 residues. In germline, CDR1 is SNHLY, CDR2 FYNNEI. V lost 4 bases, J lost 4 bases, and 2 bases stayed unmatched. Drawing the rest from reference TRBV2 and TRBJ2-7, the complete variable domain is EPEVTQTPSHQVTQMGQEVILRCVPISNHLYFYWYRQILGQKVEFLVSFYNNEISEKSEIFDDQFSVERPDGSNFTLKIRSTKLEDSAMYFCASSGTGAYEQYFGPGTRLTVT.

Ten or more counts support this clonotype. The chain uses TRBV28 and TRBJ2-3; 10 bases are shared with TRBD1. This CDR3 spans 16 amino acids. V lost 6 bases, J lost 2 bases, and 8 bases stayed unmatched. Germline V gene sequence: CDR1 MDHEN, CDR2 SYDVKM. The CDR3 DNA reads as TGTGCCAGCAGCACGGACAGGGGGTTTTACACAGATACGCAGTATTTT. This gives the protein CASSTDRGFYTDTQYF.

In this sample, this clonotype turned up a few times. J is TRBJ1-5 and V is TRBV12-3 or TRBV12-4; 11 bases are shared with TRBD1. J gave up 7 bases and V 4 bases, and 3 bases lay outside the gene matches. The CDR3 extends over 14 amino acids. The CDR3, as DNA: TGTGCCAGCAGTTGGGGGACAGGGGGACAGCCCCAGCATTTT. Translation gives CASSWGTGGQPQHF.

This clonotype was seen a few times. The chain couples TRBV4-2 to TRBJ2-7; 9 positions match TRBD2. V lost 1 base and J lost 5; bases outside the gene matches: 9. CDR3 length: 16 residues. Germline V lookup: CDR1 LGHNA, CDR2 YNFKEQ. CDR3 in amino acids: CASSQVDASGDHEQYF. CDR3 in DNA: TGTGCCAGCAGCCAAGTTGACGCTAGCGGGGATCACGAGCAGTACTTC.

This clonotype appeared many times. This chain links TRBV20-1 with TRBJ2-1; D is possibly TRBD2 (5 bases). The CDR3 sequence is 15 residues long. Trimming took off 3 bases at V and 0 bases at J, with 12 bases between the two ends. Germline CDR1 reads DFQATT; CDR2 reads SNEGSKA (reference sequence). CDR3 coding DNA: TGCAGTGCTAGGGGTCTGGCGGGCTCCTACAATGAGCAGTTCTTC. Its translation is CSARGLAGSYNEQFF.

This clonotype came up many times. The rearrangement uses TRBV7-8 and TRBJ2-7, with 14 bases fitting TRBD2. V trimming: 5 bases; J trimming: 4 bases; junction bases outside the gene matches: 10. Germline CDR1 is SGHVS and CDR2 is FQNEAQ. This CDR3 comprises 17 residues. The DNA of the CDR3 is TGTGCCAGCAGCCCGACTAGCGGGGGGGCGGTAGGGTACGAGCAGTACTTC. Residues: CASSPTSGGAVGYEQYF.

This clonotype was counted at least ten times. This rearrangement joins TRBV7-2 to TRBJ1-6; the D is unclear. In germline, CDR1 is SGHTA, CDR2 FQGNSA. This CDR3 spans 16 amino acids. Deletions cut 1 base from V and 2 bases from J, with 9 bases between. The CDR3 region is CASSLGRFTYNSPLHF. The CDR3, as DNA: TGTGCCAGCAGCTTAGGTCGTTTTACCTATAATTCACCCCTCCACTTT.

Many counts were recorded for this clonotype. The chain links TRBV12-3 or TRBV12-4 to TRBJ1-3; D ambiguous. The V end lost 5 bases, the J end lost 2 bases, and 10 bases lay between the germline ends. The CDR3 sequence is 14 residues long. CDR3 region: CASSAMGAGNTIYF. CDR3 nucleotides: TGTGCCAGCAGTGCAATGGGTGCTGGAAACACCATATATTTT.

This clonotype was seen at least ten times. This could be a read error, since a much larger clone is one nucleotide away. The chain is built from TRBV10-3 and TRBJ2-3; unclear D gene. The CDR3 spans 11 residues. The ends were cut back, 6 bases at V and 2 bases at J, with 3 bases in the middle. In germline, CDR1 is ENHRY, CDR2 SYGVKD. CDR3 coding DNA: TGTGCCATCAGCAACACAGATACGCAGTATTTT. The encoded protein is CAISNTDTQYF.

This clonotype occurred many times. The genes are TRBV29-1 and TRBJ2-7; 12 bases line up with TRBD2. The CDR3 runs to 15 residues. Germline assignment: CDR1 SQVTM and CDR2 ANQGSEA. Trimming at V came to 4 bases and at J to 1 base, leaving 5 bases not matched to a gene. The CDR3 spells CSVGLAGVKSYEQYF. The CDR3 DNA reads TGCAGCGTTGGACTAGCGGGAGTTAAATCCTACGAGCAGTACTTC.

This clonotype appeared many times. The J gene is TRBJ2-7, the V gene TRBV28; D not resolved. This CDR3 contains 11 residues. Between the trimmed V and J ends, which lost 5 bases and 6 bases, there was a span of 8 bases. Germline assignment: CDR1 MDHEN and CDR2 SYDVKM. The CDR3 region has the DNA TGTGCCAGCAGTCCGCACCTCGAGCAGTACTTC. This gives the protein CASSPHLEQYF.

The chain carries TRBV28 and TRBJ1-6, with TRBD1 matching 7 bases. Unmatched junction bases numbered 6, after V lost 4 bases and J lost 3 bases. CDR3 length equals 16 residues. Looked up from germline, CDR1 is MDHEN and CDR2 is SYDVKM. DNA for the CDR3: TGTGCCAGCAGTTCCCCCGGACAGGTCTATAATTCACCCCTCCACTTT. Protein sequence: CASSSPGQVYNSPLHF.

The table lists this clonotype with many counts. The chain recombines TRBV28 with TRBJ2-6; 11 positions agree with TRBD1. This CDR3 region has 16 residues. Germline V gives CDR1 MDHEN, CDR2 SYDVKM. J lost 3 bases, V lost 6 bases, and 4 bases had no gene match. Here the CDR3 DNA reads TGTGCCAGCAGATGGGACAGGGGGATTGGGGCCAACGTCCTGACTTTC. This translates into CASRWDRGIGANVLTF.